Presented here are 8 T cell receptor beta chains from one specimen sequenced in a study of vaccination and CD4 T cells after COVID-19. Cultured CD4+ T-cell DNA underwent Oncomine TCR Beta short-read sequencing. MiXCR, run by TCRdb on the PCR reads, gives a single entry per CDR3 protein. The sample lists about 5,600 distinct CDR3 sequences; approximately 48% were seen once. Antigens of these TCRs are unknown. Stated treatment: approximately 11-day PBMC culture with coronavirus spike peptide pools or control peptides (ViraFEST assay). Material: CD4+ T cells from blood, cultured in vitro. The receptors come from a human donor who had recovered from COVID-19.

J is TRBJ1-1 and V is TRBV21-1. TRBV21-1 is a pseudogene segment. The CDR3 covers 11 residues. In nucleotides, the CDR3 is TGTGCCAGCAGACGGGACACTGAAGCTTTCTTT. Its translation: CASRRDTEAFF.

This clonotype occurred a few times. The gene calls are TRBV11-2 and TRBJ2-5, with 10 bases lining up with TRBD2. Germline V gene data show CDR1 as SGHAT and CDR2 as FQNNGV. This CDR3 comprises 17 residues. Trimming removed 1 base from V and 5 bases from J; junction bases left unmatched: 10. The CDR3 reads CASSLGASGGRDETQYF. The CDR3 coding sequence is TGTGCCAGCAGCTTAGGGGCTAGCGGGGGCCGCGACGAGACCCAGTACTTC.

The CDR3 sequence: CASSLGATDTQYF. CDR3 nucleotide sequence: TGTGCCAGCAGCTTGGGAGCGACAGATACGCAGTATTTT. The chain employs TRBV5-6 and TRBJ2-3, with D hard to call. V was pared by 0 bases and J by 3 bases, with 5 bases between. This CDR3 contains 13 residues. Germline V gene data show CDR1 as SGHDT and CDR2 as YYEEEE.

The rearrangement links TRBV7-8 to TRBJ1-1; D not resolved. In germline, CDR1 is SGHVS, CDR2 FQNEAQ. Trimming stripped 2 bases from V and 1 base from J, with 14 bases between. The CDR3 length is 16 residues. CDR3: CASSLRGPLTNTEAFF. CDR3 in DNA: TGTGCCAGCAGCTTACGGGGTCCGCTAACGAACACTGAAGCTTTCTTT.

This clonotype was seen only a few times. This rearrangement joins TRBV24-1 to TRBJ2-1, with 8 bases matching TRBD2. The junction had 11 bases not matched to a gene; V was cut back by 4 bases and J by 10 bases. The germline V gene encodes CDR1 KGHDR and CDR2 SFDVKD. The CDR3 sequence is 15 residues long. The CDR3 DNA reads as TGTGCCACCAGTGACCCGGGGGGAGCGGGAGTAGAGCAGTTCTTC. It is translated as CATSDPGGAGVEQFF.

This chain links TRBV6-1 with TRBJ2-7; 9 bases fit TRBD1. V shed 5 bases and J 4 bases; nucleotides not matched to a gene: 3. The germline gives CDR1 MNHNS, CDR2 SASEGT. The CDR3 length is 13 residues. CDR3 in amino acids: CASSRQGVYEQYF. DNA for the CDR3: TGTGCCAGCAGTCGACAGGGGGTATACGAGCAGTACTTC.

This clonotype was observed a handful of times. The chain carries TRBV7-2 and TRBJ1-2; D gene ambiguous. The length of the CDR3 is 15 residues. Trimming removed 2 bases at V and 7 bases at J, with 17 bases between. Germline values: CDR1 SGHTA, CDR2 FQGNSA. The CDR3 loop reads CASSLQGRWASGYTF. The CDR3, as DNA: TGTGCCAGCAGCTTACAAGGGAGGTGGGCTAGTGGCTACACCTTC.

The J gene is TRBJ1-1, the V gene TRBV7-3; weak D call: TRBD1 (5 bases). Per the germline V gene, CDR1 is SGHTA and CDR2 is FQGTGA. V lost 5 bases and J lost 5, with 15 bases in between. CDR3 length: 14 residues. In nucleotides, the CDR3 is TGTGCCAGCAGCGCAAGGGGTGGGGTTACTGAAGCTTTCTTT. Translating gives CASSARGGVTEAFF.